The 28 T cell receptor beta chains below all came from one sample that was sequenced in a study of metastatic and nonmetastatic thyroid tumors. Nobody among the patients had been given any treatment before thyroid surgery. TCRdb ran MiXCR on the PCR reads. The sample has 53,000 or so clones, 20% to 25% seen once. Sequences were obtained from blood. Source of these receptors: a female donor with papillary thyroid cancer or a benign thyroid nodule (not recorded which). Some clones in this sample may be carry-over from other donors' samples.

This chain connects TRBV5-1 to TRBJ1-2, with unresolved D. The CDR3 is 14 residues long. Germline lookup yields CDR1 SGHRS and CDR2 YFSETQ. Trimming removed 0 bases from V and 6 bases from J, with 12 bases in between. CDR3 nucleotide sequence: TGCGCCAGCAGCTTGGGAGACCCTAGGCATGGCTACACCTTC. It yields the protein CASSLGDPRHGYTF.

This clone was seen at least ten times. The V and J genes are TRBV5-1 and TRBJ2-3; D may match TRBD1 or TRBD2 (5 bases each). V lost 0 bases to trimming and J lost 10 bases, with 12 bases between them. In germline, CDR1 is SGHRS, CDR2 YFSETQ. This CDR3 has 13 amino acids. CDR3 coding DNA: TGCGCCAGCAGCTTGGGGCTGGGGACGGCGCAGTATTTT. Protein sequence: CASSLGLGTAQYF.

This clone was counted many times. The chain couples TRBV6-4 to TRBJ2-1; D not certain. V shed 4 bases and J shed 6 bases, with 13 bases lying between them. CDR3 length: 14 amino acids. CDR1 and CDR2 (germline): MRHNA, SNTAGT. This CDR3 reads CASSGDKRPNEQFF. CDR3 nucleotide sequence: TGTGCCAGCAGTGGTGACAAACGGCCCAATGAGCAGTTCTTC.

This clone was seen at least ten times. A clone one base away is much larger, so this may be a read error. Other DNA variants within this sample encode the same CDR3. The CDR3 nucleotides are TGTGCCAGCAGCCAAGGTAGCGGTAATGAGCAGTTCTTC. Its protein product is CASSQGSGNEQFF. The chain uses TRBV7-2 and TRBJ2-1; tentative D call: TRBD2 (6 bases). Germline CDR1 reads SGHTA; CDR2 reads FQGNSA. The CDR3 is 13 residues long. V was pared by 5 bases and J by 7 bases, with 12 bases between.

This clone was counted many times. This same CDR3 is encoded by further DNA sequences in the sample. The rearrangement uses TRBV5-4 and TRBJ2-7; D remains unclear. Trimming removed 0 bases from V and 3 bases from J, with 13 bases in between. The CDR3 is 15 residues long. The germline V gene encodes CDR1 SGHNT and CDR2 YYREEE (reference sequence). This CDR3 reads CASSLAADAGYEQYF. The CDR3 DNA sequence: TGTGCCAGCAGCTTGGCCGCCGACGCAGGCTACGAGCAGTACTTC.

This clone was picked up many times. The J gene is TRBJ2-3, the V gene TRBV7-2; D not resolved. The CDR3 contains 12 residues. V gave up 5 bases and J gave up 2 bases, with 5 bases separating them. CDR1 and CDR2 from the germline V gene are SGHTA and FQGNSA. CDR3 sequence: CASSGDTDTQYF. The CDR3 DNA reads as TGTGCCAGCAGCGGAGACACAGATACGCAGTATTTT.

A word on this clone: One end of the junction fails to match germline, which may point to a read error. The genes are TRBV5-1 and TRBJ1-1; tentative D call: TRBD1 (6 bases). CDR1 and CDR2 (germline): SGHRS, YFSETQ. The CDR3 has 16 residues. The CDR3 DNA sequence: TGCGCCAGCAGCTTGGCTGGGGGCATTCTGAACACTGATGCTTTCTTT. It codes for CASSLAGGILNTDAFF.

The chain joins TRBV27 to TRBJ1-1; D call uncertain. V was shortened by 6 bases and J by 5 bases, with 22 bases between the two germline ends. This CDR3 has 16 residues. The germline V gene has CDR1 MNHEY and CDR2 SMNVEV (reference sequence). CDR3: CASREERNPRKTEAFF. The CDR3 DNA is TGTGCCAGCAGGGAGGAGAGAAACCCTCGGAAGACTGAAGCTTTCTTT.

In its sample, this clone was seen many times. V and J are TRBV7-9 and TRBJ2-1; TRBD1 matches 8 bases. V lost 5 bases, J lost 5 bases, and 8 bases stayed unmatched. In germline, CDR1 is SEHNR, CDR2 FQNEAQ (reference sequence). This CDR3 comprises 15 residues. The CDR3 here is CASSQGTGFNNEQFF. The CDR3 DNA reads TGTGCCAGCAGCCAGGGGACAGGTTTTAACAATGAGCAGTTCTTC.

This clone showed up many times. The chain combines TRBV3-1 with TRBJ2-1, with 12 positions matching TRBD2. After removal of 0 bases from V and 2 bases from J, the junction contained 11 bases not matched to a gene. CDR3 length: 20 residues. Germline CDR1 is LGHDT and CDR2 is YNNKEL (reference sequence). The DNA of the CDR3 is TGTGCCAGCAGCCAAGACCCTCCCCTTCTAGCGGGAGGGCCCTACAATGAGCAGTTCTTC. Protein sequence: CASSQDPPLLAGGPYNEQFF.

This clone was counted ten times or more. This chain connects TRBV27 to TRBJ1-4; 7 nucleotides line up with TRBD1. V was clipped by 5 bases and J by 2 bases; unmatched bases: 5. CDR1 and CDR2 from the germline V gene are MNHEY and SMNVEV (reference sequence). This CDR3 region has 15 residues. The CDR3 is CASSDQGDTNEKLFF. The CDR3 DNA sequence: TGTGCCAGCAGTGACCAGGGGGATACTAATGAAAAACTGTTTTTT.

Many counts were recorded for this clone. The chain carries TRBV19 and TRBJ2-7; tentatively, D is TRBD1 or TRBD2 (5 bases each). Trimming cost V 2 bases and J 7 bases, with 12 bases left between them. The CDR3 has 13 residues. CDR1 and CDR2 (germline): LNHDA, SQIVND (reference sequence). The chain's CDR3 is CASSITAEGEQYF. Written as DNA, the CDR3 is TGTGCCAGTAGTATAACGGCCGAGGGGGAGCAGTACTTC. The whole variable domain, filled in from reference TRBV19 and TRBJ2-7, reads DGGITQSPKYLFRKEGQNVTLSCEQNLNHDAMYWYRQDPGQGLRLIYYSQIVNDFQKGDIAEGYSVSREKKESFPLTVTSAQKNPTAFYLCASSITAEGEQYFGPGTRLTVT.

This clone was recorded at least ten times. The V and J genes are TRBV5-6 and TRBJ2-5, with 12 nucleotides matching TRBD1. The CDR3 spans 18 residues. J lost 5 bases, V lost 2 bases, and 13 bases had no gene match. Germline-derived CDR1 and CDR2 are SGHDT and YYEEEE. CDR3 loop: CASSFMRRDRGRGETQYF. CDR3 coding DNA: TGTGCCAGCAGCTTTATGAGGAGGGACAGGGGGCGCGGGGAGACCCAGTACTTC. Using reference TRBV5-6 and TRBJ2-5 for the parts outside the CDR3, the full variable domain is DAGVTQSPTHLIKTRGQQVTLRCSPKSGHDTVSWYQQALGQGPQFIFQYYEEEERQRGNFPDRFSGHQFPNYSSELNVNALLLGDSALYLCASSFMRRDRGRGETQYFGPGTRLLVL.

This clone was counted at least ten times. The V call is TRBV25-1, the J call TRBJ2-7; TRBD2 agrees at 13 bases. This CDR3 region has 14 residues. The junction had 2 bases not matched to a gene; V was cut back by 8 bases and J by 1 base. Germline V gene data show CDR1 as MGHDK and CDR2 as SYGVNS. The CDR3 nucleotides read TGTGCCAGCCAACTAGCGGGAGGGTCCTACGAGCAGTACTTC. Protein: CASQLAGGSYEQYF.

Many counts were recorded for this clone. The chain carries TRBV2 and TRBJ2-7; D is possibly TRBD1 (6 bases). V was cut by 1 base and J by 7 bases, with 11 bases left in between. CDR3 length: 13 residues. Germline V gene sequence: CDR1 SNHLY, CDR2 FYNNEI. This CDR3 reads CASSEDRAREQYF. The DNA for the CDR3 is TGTGCCAGCAGTGAAGACAGGGCGAGGGAGCAGTACTTC.

This clone was picked up many times. The genes are TRBV9 and TRBJ2-2, with D uncertain. The CDR3 contains 14 residues. Trimming cost V 1 base and J 0 bases, with 4 bases left between them. Germline V gene data show CDR1 as SGDLS and CDR2 as YYNGEE. This CDR3 reads CASSVTPNTGELFF. CDR3 in DNA: TGTGCCAGCAGCGTAACTCCGAACACCGGGGAGCTGTTTTTT.

As for this clone: This may come from a read error, since a much larger clone is one base off. The chain employs TRBV28 and TRBJ1-4, with unresolved D. The CDR3 runs to 13 residues. Germline V gene data show CDR1 as MDHEN and CDR2 as SYDVKM. V was cut by 7 bases and J by 0 bases, with 6 bases left in between. The CDR3 is CASMDSTNEKLFF. The CDR3 nucleotides read TGTGCCAGCATGGACTCAACTAATGAAAAACTGTTTTTT.

Note on this clone: A much larger clone sits a single nucleotide away, making a read error possible. This chain links TRBV10-3 with TRBJ2-2; no firm D call. Per the germline V gene, CDR1 is ENHRY and CDR2 is SYGVKD. The CDR3 is 15 amino acids. V was shortened by 3 bases and J by 5 bases, with 13 bases between the two germline ends. CDR3 residues: CAISDAINRTGELFF. As DNA, the CDR3 is TGTGCCATCAGTGATGCTATAAATCGGACCGGGGAGCTGTTTTTT.

J is TRBJ2-5 and V is TRBV5-1; D call uncertain. Germline CDR1 reads SGHRS; CDR2 reads YFSETQ. V lost 3 bases to trimming and J lost 5 bases, with 14 bases between them. The CDR3 consists of 14 residues. As DNA, the CDR3 is TGCGCCAGCAGCTCATGGGTAGACGGCGAGACCCAGTACTTC. Amino acids: CASSSWVDGETQYF.

The chain recombines TRBV6-1 with TRBJ2-7; 10 nucleotides match TRBD1. CDR3 length equals 14 residues. The trim removed 6 bases at V and 4 bases at J, leaving 6 bases unmatched. Germline V gene data show CDR1 as MNHNS and CDR2 as SASEGT. The CDR3 region has the DNA TGTGCCAGCAGGACCTGGACAGGGGGATACGAGCAGTACTTC. It codes for CASRTWTGGYEQYF.

This clone was seen repeatedly, ten times or more. The V gene is TRBV28, the J gene TRBJ2-2; 9 nucleotides align to TRBD1. Germline CDR1 and CDR2: MDHEN and SYDVKM. The CDR3 is 15 amino acids. V lost 6 bases to trimming and J lost 7 bases; unmatched junction nucleotides: 9. CDR3 nucleotides: TGTGCCAGCAGCCCGGGACAGGGACCGTACGGGGAGCTGTTTTTT. This codes for CASSPGQGPYGELFF. Full variable domain (rest looked up from reference TRBV28 and TRBJ2-2): DVKVTQSSRYLVKRTGEKVFLECVQDMDHENMFWYRQDPGLGLRLIYFSYDVKMKEKGDIPEGYSVSREKKERFSLILESASTNQTSMYLCASSPGQGPYGELFFGEGSRLTVL.

A word on this clone: A clone one base away is much larger, so this may be a read error. The chain uses TRBV29-1 and TRBJ2-1, with 10 bases lining up with TRBD1. CDR1 is SQVTM and CDR2 is ANQGSEA in the germline V gene. Unmatched junction bases numbered 3, after V lost 7 bases and J lost 0 bases. The CDR3 totals 14 residues. CDR3 nucleotide sequence: TGCAGCGGGGGACAGGGGATCTCCTACAATGAGCAGTTCTTC. This encodes CSGGQGISYNEQFF.

The chain couples TRBV5-1 to TRBJ2-7; 7 nucleotides agree with TRBD2. CDR3 size: 14 residues. Trimming cost V 2 bases and J 7 bases; bases outside gene matches: 9. Germline V gene data show CDR1 as SGHRS and CDR2 as YFSETQ. CDR3 sequence: CASSLGTNLGEQYF. As DNA, the CDR3 is TGCGCCAGCAGCTTAGGGACTAACCTGGGGGAGCAGTACTTC. The whole variable domain, remainder taken from reference TRBV5-1 and TRBJ2-7, is KAGVTQTPRYLIKTRGQQVTLSCSPISGHRSVSWYQQTPGQGLQFLFEYFSETQRNKGNFPGRFSGRQFSNSRSEMNVSTLELGDSALYLCASSLGTNLGEQYFGPGTRLTVT.

This clone was seen at least ten times. The chain combines TRBV20-1 with TRBJ2-4, with 7 bases aligning to TRBD2. The CDR3 has 14 residues. J was trimmed by 7 bases and V by 6 bases; bases with no gene match: 12. Germline-derived CDR1 and CDR2 are DFQATT and SNEGSKA (reference sequence). The DNA for the CDR3 is TGCAGTGCAACCCCTACCGGGACTAATAACATTCAGTACTTC. Its translation is CSATPTGTNNIQYF.

This clone was detected ten times or more. The chain uses TRBV24-1 and TRBJ2-2; 9 nucleotides agree with TRBD2. Trimming cost V 3 bases and J 2 bases; bases outside gene matches: 3. The CDR3 runs 16 residues. Germline-derived CDR1 and CDR2 are KGHDR and SFDVKD. The CDR3 coding sequence is TGTGCCACCAGTGATACGACTAGCGGAAACACCGGGGAGCTGTTTTTT. It translates to CATSDTTSGNTGELFF.

This clone was seen repeatedly, ten times or more. The genes are TRBV25-1 and TRBJ2-2; no definite D call. The CDR3 sequence is 14 residues long. Looked up from germline, CDR1 is MGHDK and CDR2 is SYGVNS. V gave up 5 bases and J gave up 1 base, with 8 bases separating them. This CDR3 reads CASSRLLNTGELFF. The CDR3 coding sequence is TGTGCCAGCAGTCGACTCCTGAACACCGGGGAGCTGTTTTTT.

This clone was counted a single time. This chain links TRBV20-1 with TRBJ2-7; weak D call: TRBD1 (6 bases). The CDR3 sequence is 14 residues long. Germline V lookup: CDR1 DFQATT, CDR2 SNEGSKA (reference sequence). V lost 1 base to trimming and J lost 7 bases, with 17 bases between them. The CDR3 sequence is CSARGSMGAGEQYF. The CDR3 bases are TGCAGTGCTAGAGGATCAATGGGGGCCGGTGAGCAGTACTTC.

The rearrangement links TRBV12-3 or TRBV12-4 to TRBJ1-1; 9 bases align to TRBD1. The CDR3 consists of 15 residues. With V trimmed by 1 base and J by 10 bases, 10 bases remained unmatched. The CDR3 protein is CASSLVNRGLDVAFF. The CDR3 coding sequence is TGTGCCAGCAGTTTAGTTAACAGGGGGCTGGATGTAGCTTTCTTT.